This entry features one T cell receptor beta chain sequence. The data were produced by immunoSEQ multiplex PCR, yet TCRdb's version contains in-frame clones alone and is incomplete. The sample includes roughly 6,500 clones, 90% of them seen just once. Trimming pared 2 bases from V and 2 bases from J, leaving 13 bases between. This CDR3 has 16 residues. Germline lookup yields CDR1 MNHEY and CDR2 SVGAGI. The data stem from a study of T cells and Merkel cell carcinoma outcomes. The specimen sequenced was tumor tissue from Merkel cell carcinoma. This TCR derives from a human donor with Merkel cell carcinoma. The V and J genes are TRBV6-5 and TRBJ1-5, with D possibly matching TRBD1 (5 bases). CDR3 loop: CASSYPRDFGNQPQHF. CDR3 DNA sequence: TGTGCCAGCAGTTACCCTCGGGACTTTGGCAATCAGCCCCAGCATTTT.